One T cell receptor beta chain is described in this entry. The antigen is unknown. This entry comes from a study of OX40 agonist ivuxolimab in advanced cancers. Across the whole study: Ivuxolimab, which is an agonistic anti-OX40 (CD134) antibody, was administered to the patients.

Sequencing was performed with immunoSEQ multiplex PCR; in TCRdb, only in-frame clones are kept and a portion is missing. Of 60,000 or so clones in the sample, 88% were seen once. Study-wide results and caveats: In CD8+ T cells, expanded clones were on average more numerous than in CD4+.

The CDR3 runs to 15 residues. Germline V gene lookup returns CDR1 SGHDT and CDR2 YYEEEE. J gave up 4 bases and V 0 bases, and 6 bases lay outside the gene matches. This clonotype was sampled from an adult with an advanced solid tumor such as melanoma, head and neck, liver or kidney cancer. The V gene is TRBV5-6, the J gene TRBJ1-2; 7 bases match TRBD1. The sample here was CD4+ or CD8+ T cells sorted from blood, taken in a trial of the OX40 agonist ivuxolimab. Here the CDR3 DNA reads TGTGCCAGCAGCTTGGGGCAGGGGGAGGTCTATGGCTACACCTTC. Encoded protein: CASSLGQGEVYGYTF.